The 12 T cell receptor beta chains below all came from one sample that was sequenced in a study of cytomegalovirus exposure and HLA in healthy donors (dated by TCRdb to about 2017). Library construction relied on the immunoSEQ multiplex PCR assay. A mixture of 60 forward primers for TCR Vbeta segments and 13 reverse primers for TCR Jbeta segments was used in the multiplex PCR. The clones in this table, taken by TCRdb from immuneACCESS, are in-frame only. Not every clone is retained; where verified, under half of the shortfall comes from an unresolved V gene, and the cause of the rest is unknown. The sample profile shows about 160,000 clones; roughly 77% of them were found once. The top ten constitute 3.5% of the sample. Sequenced sample: PBMCs. These TCRs come from a human donor in good health.

V is TRBV7-2 and J is TRBJ2-3; TRBD1 aligns across 8 bases. Germline CDR1 is SGHTA and CDR2 is FQGNSA. Trimming at V came to 5 bases and at J to 8 bases, leaving 6 bases not matched to a gene. The CDR3 extends over 13 amino acids. CDR3 amino acids: CASSPGGRGTQYF. The CDR3 coding sequence is TGTGCCAGCAGCCCAGGGGGCCGGGGTACGCAGTATTTT.

The table lists this clone with a few counts. The J gene is TRBJ1-1, the V gene TRBV28; 9 nucleotides match TRBD1. The CDR3 has 16 amino acids. Per the germline V gene, CDR1 is MDHEN and CDR2 is SYDVKM. V was pared by 6 bases and J by 4 bases, with 12 bases of the junction left unmatched. CDR3 region: CASSSAGTGLGTEAFF. CDR3 in DNA: TGTGCCAGCAGCTCTGCCGGGACAGGGTTGGGCACTGAAGCTTTCTTT.

V usage is TRBV5-4 and J usage is TRBJ1-2, with D perhaps matching TRBD1 (6 bases). Germline CDR1 is SGHNT and CDR2 is YYREEE (reference sequence). The V and J ends lost 2 bases and 5 bases respectively, with 13 bases between them. CDR3 size: 14 residues. Here the CDR3 DNA reads TGTGCCAGCAGCTTTGCAGGGGTCCAATATGGCTACACCTTC. It is translated as CASSFAGVQYGYTF.

The V gene is TRBV27, the J gene TRBJ1-4; TRBD1 matches at 7 bases. V shed 4 bases, J shed 4 bases, and the junction held 6 bases outside the gene matches. The CDR3 is made up of 15 amino acids. The germline V gene encodes CDR1 MNHEY and CDR2 SMNVEV (reference sequence). CDR3: CASSSVTGINEKLFF. In DNA form, the CDR3 reads TGTGCCAGCAGTTCGGTGACAGGGATTAATGAAAAACTGTTTTTT.

This clone came up a few times. The rearrangement links TRBV25-1 to TRBJ1-1; D unresolved. CDR3 length equals 14 residues. Trimming took 1 base from V and 3 from J, leaving 9 bases between them. The germline V gene encodes CDR1 MGHDK and CDR2 SYGVNS. The CDR3 region has the DNA TGTGCCAGCAGTGAATTAGAATTTGACACTGAAGCTTTCTTT. Amino acids: CASSELEFDTEAFF.

This chain links TRBV5-8 with TRBJ2-5; D unclear. The CDR3 length is 15 residues. Germline CDR1 reads SGHTS; CDR2 reads YDEGEE. Trimming removed 2 bases at V and 2 bases at J, with 13 bases between. CDR3: CASSFGSRLQETQYF. Written as DNA, the CDR3 is TGTGCCAGCAGCTTTGGGTCCAGGCTGCAAGAGACCCAGTACTTC.

CDR3 in DNA: TGTGCCAGCAGCTTAGGCTCGGGAGGGGCCGGGGAGCTGTTTTTT. Translation: CASSLGSGGAGELFF. This chain links TRBV7-2 with TRBJ2-2; TRBD2 aligns across 8 bases. This CDR3 spans 15 amino acids. The V gene end was trimmed by 1 base and the J gene end by 6 bases; junction bases not matched to a gene: 4. CDR1 is SGHTA and CDR2 is FQGNSA in the germline V gene.

This sequence joins TRBV28 and TRBJ1-2; D unclear. The V end lost 7 bases, the J end lost 3 bases, and 9 bases lay between the germline ends. Per the germline V gene, CDR1 is MDHEN and CDR2 is SYDVKM. The CDR3 is made up of 12 amino acids. The CDR3 is CASTRLDYGYTF. The CDR3 nucleotides read TGTGCCAGCACACGACTGGACTATGGCTACACCTTC.

The sample holds one count of this clone. The rearrangement uses TRBV27 and TRBJ2-7; perhaps TRBD1 as D (5 bases). CDR3 length: 14 residues. The V and J ends lost 4 bases and 3 bases respectively, with 13 bases between them. Germline lookup yields CDR1 MNHEY and CDR2 SMNVEV (reference sequence). Here the CDR3 DNA reads TGTGCCAGCAGTTATCAGGGAAGTAACTACGAGCAGTACTTC. As protein: CASSYQGSNYEQYF.

V gene TRBV7-8 combines with J gene TRBJ1-3, with D possibly matching TRBD1 (6 bases). With 1 base removed from V and 3 bases from J, the gap between germline ends came to 16 bases. The CDR3 runs 17 residues. CDR1 and CDR2 from the germline V gene are SGHVS and FQNEAQ. DNA of the CDR3: TGTGCCAGCAGCTTAGTGTCTGGGGGCGCGAATGGAAACACCATATATTTT. Protein sequence: CASSLVSGGANGNTIYF.

The chain uses TRBV6-1 and TRBJ2-3; tentatively, D is TRBD2 (6 bases). Trimming took 0 bases from V and 2 from J, leaving 12 bases between them. Germline values: CDR1 MNHNS, CDR2 SASEGT. CDR3 length: 16 amino acids. CDR3 region: CASSEAQGLTTDTQYF. The DNA for the CDR3 is TGTGCCAGCAGTGAAGCGCAAGGACTAACCACAGATACGCAGTATTTT.

The chain carries TRBV2 and TRBJ1-5, with D tentatively TRBD1 (5 bases). CDR3 length equals 12 residues. Deletions cut 8 bases from V and 4 bases from J, with 9 bases between. CDR1 SNHLY and CDR2 FYNNEI come from the germline V gene. The CDR3 loop reads CASAGVNQPQHF. Written as DNA, the CDR3 is TGTGCCAGCGCGGGGGTAAATCAGCCCCAGCATTTT.